A selection of T cell receptor beta chains follows, all from one sample in a study of shared clonotypes between healthy human individuals. Produced via immunoSEQ multiplex PCR; TCRdb's table is partial and in-frame only. This table has 1,500,000 or so clones, 98% appearing once. The material sequenced was naive CD4+ T cells sorted from blood. Receptors originate from a man aged 25-45 years in good health. Both conserved end residues are part of each CDR3. The D gene is left open where the match is weak. A clone size is listed for some rows: how often the clone was seen (once, few, many), or a class if it is expanded.

D gene: -; V gene: TRBV7-3; J gene: TRBJ2-3; clone size: -; CDR3 DNA: TGTGCCAGCAGCTTAGGTCTAGGCACAGATACGCAGTATTTT; CDR3 protein: CASSLGLGTDTQYF
D gene: -; V gene: TRBV6-1; J gene: TRBJ1-5; clone size: -; CDR3 DNA: TGTGCCAGCAGTGAAATGTCGTGGACACTCGATCAGCCCCAGCATTTT; CDR3 protein: CASSEMSWTLDQPQHF
D gene: TRBD1; V gene: TRBV2; J gene: TRBJ2-7; clone size: -; CDR3 DNA: TGTGCCACCCGGGACAGGGTCACCGAGCAGTACTTC; CDR3 protein: CATRDRVTEQYF
D gene: TRBD2; V gene: TRBV4-1; J gene: TRBJ2-7; clone size: -; CDR3 DNA: TGCGCCAGCAGCCAAGAAAAACCTAGCGGCGCCTACGAGCAGTACTTC; CDR3 protein: CASSQEKPSGAYEQYF
D gene: TRBD1; V gene: TRBV29-1; J gene: TRBJ2-2; clone size: once; CDR3 DNA: TGCAGCATCGGACAGGGGGCGCCCGGGGAGCTGTTTTTT; CDR3 protein: CSIGQGAPGELFF
D gene: TRBD2; V gene: TRBV11-2; J gene: TRBJ2-1; clone size: -; CDR3 DNA: TGTGCCAGCAGCGTTGAGCGGGGCAATGAGCAGTTCTTC; CDR3 protein: CASSVERGNEQFF
D gene: -; V gene: TRBV19; J gene: TRBJ1-5; clone size: -; CDR3 DNA: TGTGCCAGTCAGACAGAATATAGCAATCAGCCCCAGCATTTT; CDR3 protein: CASQTEYSNQPQHF
D gene: -; V gene: TRBV7-9; J gene: TRBJ2-2; clone size: -; CDR3 DNA: TGTGCCAGCAGCTTAGATTTCGGCGGTGCGAACACCGGGGAGCTGTTTTTT; CDR3 protein: CASSLDFGGANTGELFF
D gene: TRBD1; V gene: TRBV11-2; J gene: TRBJ2-1; clone size: -; CDR3 DNA: TGTGCCAGCAGCTTAGCGACAGGGTACAATGAGCAGTTCTTC; CDR3 protein: CASSLATGYNEQFF
D gene: TRBD1; V gene: TRBV18; J gene: TRBJ1-1; clone size: -; CDR3 DNA: TGTGCCAGCTCACCAATTCGGGACAGGGCCCTGAACACTGAAGCTTTCTTT; CDR3 protein: CASSPIRDRALNTEAFF
D gene: -; V gene: TRBV5-1; J gene: TRBJ1-4; clone size: -; CDR3 DNA: TGCGCCAGCAAGCCCGGGACCGAGGGTGAAAAACTGTTTTTT; CDR3 protein: CASKPGTEGEKLFF
D gene: TRBD2; V gene: TRBV15; J gene: TRBJ2-7; clone size: -; CDR3 DNA: TGTGCCACCAGCAGAAACGGACTAGCGGGGGTCTACGAGCAGTACTTC; CDR3 protein: CATSRNGLAGVYEQYF
D gene: -; V gene: TRBV4-3; J gene: TRBJ1-1; clone size: -; CDR3 DNA: TGCGCCAGCAGCCAAGACCAGGGTTACGCTGAAGCTTTCTTT; CDR3 protein: CASSQDQGYAEAFF
D gene: TRBD2; V gene: TRBV5-1; J gene: TRBJ2-7; clone size: -; CDR3 DNA: TGCGCCAGCAGCTCCGGACTAGCGGGAATTGAGTTCTACGAGCAGTACTTC; CDR3 protein: CASSSGLAGIEFYEQYF
D gene: -; V gene: TRBV5-5; J gene: TRBJ2-2; clone size: -; CDR3 DNA: TGTGCCAGCAGCTTGGTGGCAGGGTCCGGGGAGCTGTTTTTT; CDR3 protein: CASSLVAGSGELFF
D gene: TRBD1; V gene: TRBV19; J gene: TRBJ1-1; clone size: -; CDR3 DNA: TGTGCCAGTAGTATAGGCAGGGGGCCCAACACTGAAGCTTTCTTT; CDR3 protein: CASSIGRGPNTEAFF
D gene: -; V gene: TRBV28; J gene: TRBJ1-5; clone size: once; CDR3 DNA: TGTGCCAGCAGCAGGACAGTCTCGGGCAATCAGCCCCAGCATTTT; CDR3 protein: CASSRTVSGNQPQHF
D gene: -; V gene: TRBV20-1; J gene: TRBJ2-1; clone size: -; CDR3 DNA: TGCAGTGCGTCCCGGCATGAGCAGTTCTTC; CDR3 protein: CSASRHEQFF
D gene: -; V gene: TRBV7-2; J gene: TRBJ2-1; clone size: -; CDR3 DNA: TGTGCCAGCAGCTTAGCAGGTTCGGGAGCCTCCTACAATGAGCAGTTCTTC; CDR3 protein: CASSLAGSGASYNEQFF
D gene: TRBD2; V gene: TRBV4-2; J gene: TRBJ2-1; clone size: -; CDR3 DNA: TGTGCCAGCAGCCCGGGACTAGCTTTCGATGAGCAGTTCTTC; CDR3 protein: CASSPGLAFDEQFF
D gene: -; V gene: TRBV2; J gene: TRBJ2-5; clone size: -; CDR3 DNA: TGTGCCAGCATGACAGAGGGTGCGGAGACCCAGTACTTC; CDR3 protein: CASMTEGAETQYF
D gene: -; V gene: TRBV5-4; J gene: TRBJ2-1; clone size: -; CDR3 DNA: TGTGCCAGCAGCCAGCGGACTACCTACAATGAGCAGTTCTTC; CDR3 protein: CASSQRTTYNEQFF
D gene: TRBD1; V gene: TRBV18; J gene: TRBJ1-1; clone size: -; CDR3 DNA: TGTGCCAGCTCAACCCAGGGGGCAGAAACTGAAGCTTTCTTT; CDR3 protein: CASSTQGAETEAFF
D gene: TRBD1; V gene: TRBV6-5; J gene: TRBJ1-2; clone size: -; CDR3 DNA: TGTGCCAGCAGTTACTCTGGCGGGACAGCCGACTATGGCTACACCTTC; CDR3 protein: CASSYSGGTADYGYTF
D gene: -; V gene: TRBV15; J gene: TRBJ1-2; clone size: -; CDR3 DNA: TGTGCCACCAGCAGAGAGGGGGCCGAGGGCTACACCTTC; CDR3 protein: CATSREGAEGYTF
D gene: -; V gene: TRBV2; J gene: TRBJ1-1; clone size: -; CDR3 DNA: TGTGCCAGCAGTTTTCCGGGACGGCTGAACACTGAAGCTTTCTTT; CDR3 protein: CASSFPGRLNTEAFF
D gene: -; V gene: TRBV29-1; J gene: TRBJ2-7; clone size: -; CDR3 DNA: TGCAGCGTTGAAGGTAGTAAGTCTGGTAAGCAGTACTTC; CDR3 protein: CSVEGSKSGKQYF
D gene: TRBD1; V gene: TRBV27; J gene: TRBJ2-1; clone size: once; CDR3 DNA: TGTGCCAGCAGTTTACTGACAGGGAATTTGAATGAGCAGTTCTTC; CDR3 protein: CASSLLTGNLNEQFF
D gene: TRBD1; V gene: TRBV28; J gene: TRBJ2-7; clone size: -; CDR3 DNA: TGTGCCAGCAGTACGACAGGGCGCGAGCAGTACTTC; CDR3 protein: CASSTTGREQYF
D gene: TRBD1; V gene: TRBV11-2; J gene: TRBJ2-5; clone size: -; CDR3 DNA: TGTGCCAGCAGCTTAGACAGGGGGCGCAAAGAGACCCAGTACTTC; CDR3 protein: CASSLDRGRKETQYF
D gene: -; V gene: TRBV5-1; J gene: TRBJ1-1; clone size: -; CDR3 DNA: TGCGCCAGCAGCTTAGTCAGGGAGAACACTGAAGCTTTCTTT; CDR3 protein: CASSLVRENTEAFF
D gene: -; V gene: TRBV6-1; J gene: TRBJ2-7; clone size: -; CDR3 DNA: TGTGCCACTGGGAACAGGCGTTCGGGTGAGCAGTACTTC; CDR3 protein: CATGNRRSGEQYF
D gene: -; V gene: TRBV2; J gene: TRBJ2-1; clone size: -; CDR3 DNA: TGTGCCAGCAGTAAGGGACTCAATGAGCAGTTCTTC; CDR3 protein: CASSKGLNEQFF
D gene: -; V gene: TRBV10-2; J gene: TRBJ2-2; clone size: -; CDR3 DNA: TGCGCCAGCAGTGAGTCCCCTCAGGACAGAACCGGGGAGCTGTTTTTT; CDR3 protein: CASSESPQDRTGELFF
D gene: -; V gene: TRBV5-1; J gene: TRBJ1-2; clone size: once; CDR3 DNA: TGCGCCAGCAGCTTAGACTGGTCCTCGGGCTACACCTTC; CDR3 protein: CASSLDWSSGYTF
D gene: TRBD2; V gene: TRBV29-1; J gene: TRBJ2-1; clone size: -; CDR3 DNA: TGCAGCGTTGATGTCGGACTAGCGGGAGTAAATGAGCAGTTCTTC; CDR3 protein: CSVDVGLAGVNEQFF
D gene: TRBD2; V gene: TRBV5-4; J gene: TRBJ2-1; clone size: -; CDR3 DNA: TGTGCCAGCAGTTCTGAAAGGACTAGCGGCGACAATGAGCAGTTCTTC; CDR3 protein: CASSSERTSGDNEQFF
D gene: -; V gene: TRBV28; J gene: TRBJ1-5; clone size: -; CDR3 DNA: TGTGCCAGCAGTTTAAGGGGGGATAGCAATCAGCCCCAGCATTTT; CDR3 protein: CASSLRGDSNQPQHF
D gene: -; V gene: TRBV2; J gene: TRBJ1-2; clone size: -; CDR3 DNA: TGTGCCAGTTTAGTTATGGGAGATGGCTACACCTTC; CDR3 protein: CASLVMGDGYTF
D gene: -; V gene: TRBV7-9; J gene: TRBJ1-5; clone size: -; CDR3 DNA: TGTGCCAGCAGCTTAGAAACCGCAGAGGTCCCTGGTACGAATCAGCCCCAGCATTTT; CDR3 protein: CASSLETAEVPGTNQPQHF
D gene: -; V gene: TRBV29-1; J gene: TRBJ2-7; clone size: once; CDR3 DNA: TGCAGCGTGGGAGGGCAGGGGAACTACGAGCAGTACTTC; CDR3 protein: CSVGGQGNYEQYF
D gene: -; V gene: TRBV28; J gene: TRBJ2-6; clone size: -; CDR3 DNA: TGTGCCAGCAGTTTACAGGGGACCCTGGCAGTCCTGACTTTC; CDR3 protein: CASSLQGTLAVLTF
D gene: -; V gene: TRBV5-1; J gene: TRBJ2-2; clone size: -; CDR3 DNA: TGCGCCAGCAGCCCACGGGAAGCGAACACCGGGGAGCTGTTTTTT; CDR3 protein: CASSPREANTGELFF
D gene: TRBD2; V gene: TRBV7-2; J gene: TRBJ2-2; clone size: -; CDR3 DNA: TGTGCCAGCAGCTTAGTCCGCGGGAGCCCGAACACCGGGGAGCTGTTTTTT; CDR3 protein: CASSLVRGSPNTGELFF
D gene: -; V gene: TRBV11-2; J gene: TRBJ1-1; clone size: -; CDR3 DNA: TGTGCCAGCAGCCTCGCGGCAGCCAAAGCTTTCTTT; CDR3 protein: CASSLAAAKAFF
D gene: -; V gene: TRBV5-1; J gene: TRBJ1-1; clone size: -; CDR3 DNA: TGCGCCAGCAGCTTGTTAGGTATAAACACTGAAGCTTTCTTT; CDR3 protein: CASSLLGINTEAFF
D gene: -; V gene: TRBV11-2; J gene: TRBJ1-1; clone size: -; CDR3 DNA: TGTGCCAGCAGCTTTACGGGAACTGAAGCTTTCTTT; CDR3 protein: CASSFTGTEAFF
D gene: -; V gene: TRBV2; J gene: TRBJ2-2; clone size: -; CDR3 DNA: TGTGCCAGCAGTGGCCTCCTGAACACCGGGGAGCTGTTTTTT; CDR3 protein: CASSGLLNTGELFF
D gene: -; V gene: TRBV19; J gene: TRBJ2-7; clone size: -; CDR3 DNA: TGTGCCAGTAGTATAGCGGGATCCTCCTACGAGCAGTACTTC; CDR3 protein: CASSIAGSSYEQYF
D gene: TRBD1; V gene: TRBV5-4; J gene: TRBJ2-5; clone size: -; CDR3 DNA: TGTGCCAGCAGCTTGGTTGGGACAGGGGAAGAGACCCAGTACTTC; CDR3 protein: CASSLVGTGEETQYF
D gene: TRBD1; V gene: TRBV5-1; J gene: TRBJ1-1; clone size: -; CDR3 DNA: TGCGCCAGCAGATACGGACAGGGAGGAGGGGGAAACACTGAAGCTTTCTTT; CDR3 protein: CASRYGQGGGGNTEAFF
D gene: TRBD2; V gene: TRBV5-4; J gene: TRBJ2-3; clone size: -; CDR3 DNA: TGTGCCAGCAGCTTGGCTAGCGGGAGCACAGATACGCAGTATTTT; CDR3 protein: CASSLASGSTDTQYF
D gene: TRBD2; V gene: TRBV15; J gene: TRBJ2-3; clone size: -; CDR3 DNA: TGTGCCACCAGCGGGGGGGAGTTTGCAGATACGCAGTATTTT; CDR3 protein: CATSGGEFADTQYF
D gene: -; V gene: TRBV5-1; J gene: TRBJ1-4; clone size: -; CDR3 DNA: TGCGCCAGCAGCCAACAACCCAGACAGGATAATGAAAAACTGTTTTTT; CDR3 protein: CASSQQPRQDNEKLFF